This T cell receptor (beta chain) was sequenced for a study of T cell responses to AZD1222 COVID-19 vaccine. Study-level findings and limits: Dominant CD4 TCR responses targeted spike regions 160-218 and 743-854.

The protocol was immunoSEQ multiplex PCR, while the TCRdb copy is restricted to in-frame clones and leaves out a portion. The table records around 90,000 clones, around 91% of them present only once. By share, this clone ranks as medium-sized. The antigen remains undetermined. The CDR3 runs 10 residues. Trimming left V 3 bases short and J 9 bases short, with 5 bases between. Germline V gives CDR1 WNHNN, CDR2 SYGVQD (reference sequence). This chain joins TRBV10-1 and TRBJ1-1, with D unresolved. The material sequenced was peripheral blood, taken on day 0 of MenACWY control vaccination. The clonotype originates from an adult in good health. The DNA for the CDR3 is TGCGCCAGCAGTGATTACAAAGCTTTCTTT. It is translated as CASSDYKAFF.